These 26 T cell receptor beta chains originate from one sample sequenced in a study of patients and donors after allogeneic stem cell transplantation. TCRdb called the RT-PCR reads again in MiXCR, with one record for every CDR3 protein. There are more than 850,000 distinct CDR3 sequences in the sample; 18% occur only once, and 5% to 6.5% lies in the top ten. Material for sequencing was blood, either unsorted or a sorted T cell fraction (not recorded which). All receptors come from a human donor who was either an allogeneic HSCT recipient or a stem cell or donor lymphocyte infusion donor (not recorded which). It is not recorded whose cells these are; they may come from a transplant donor.

This clonotype was recorded a few times. V gene TRBV5-1 combines with J gene TRBJ2-1; D is possibly TRBD1 or TRBD2 (8 bases each). Germline CDR1 SGHRS, CDR2 YFSETQ. The V and J ends lost 5 bases and 5 bases respectively, with 26 bases between them. CDR3 size: 18 residues. The CDR3 is CASSQGAQWAGGDNEQFF. The CDR3 region has the DNA TGCGCCAGCAGTCAGGGGGCTCAATGGGCGGGAGGTGACAATGAGCAGTTCTTC.

This clonotype was observed a few times. The CDR3 region has the DNA TGTGCCATCGGAAGGGCTAGCGGCAACAATGAGCAGTTCTTC. Translation: CAIGRASGNNEQFF. The chain couples TRBV10-3 to TRBJ2-1; 7 bases are a match to TRBD2. CDR3 length equals 14 residues. J gave up 5 bases and V 8 bases, and 9 bases lay outside the gene matches. Germline V CDR1 and CDR2: ENHRY, SYGVKD.

In this sample, this clonotype turned up a few times. The genes are TRBV10-3 and TRBJ1-3; D is uncertain. Germline CDR1 is ENHRY and CDR2 is SYGVKD. Deletions cut 6 bases from V and 6 bases from J, with 21 bases between. This CDR3 contains 16 residues. CDR3 DNA: TGTGCCATCAGCATCGCCCGACAAGGGCACGAAAACACCATATATTTT. Residues: CAISIARQGHENTIYF.

This clonotype was seen at least ten times. The chain combines TRBV12-3 or TRBV12-4 with TRBJ2-7; 8 bases match TRBD2. The trim removed 3 bases at V and 3 bases at J, leaving 10 bases unmatched. The CDR3 loop spans 16 amino acids. The CDR3 spells CASSFRPGLVNYEQYF. The DNA for the CDR3 is TGTGCCAGCAGTTTCCGCCCGGGACTAGTTAACTACGAGCAGTACTTC.

This clonotype was observed many times. V gene TRBV15 combines with J gene TRBJ1-4; the match to TRBD1 covers 7 bases. The CDR3 sequence is 14 residues long. CDR1 and CDR2 (germline): LNHNV, YYDKDF (reference sequence). Trimming took 11 bases from V and 4 from J; bases not matched to a gene: 10. The CDR3 DNA reads as TGTGCCGCAAGCGACAGGGTAGATAATGAAAAACTGTTTTTT. Protein product: CAASDRVDNEKLFF.

The chain has TRBV14 and TRBJ2-7; TRBD2 matches 12 bases. The CDR3 is 15 residues long. Germline V gene sequence: CDR1 SGHDN, CDR2 FVKESK. Unmatched junction bases numbered 2, after V lost 3 bases and J lost 2 bases. The CDR3 here is CASSQTSGSPYEQYF. The DNA of the CDR3 is TGTGCCAGCAGCCAGACTAGCGGGAGCCCCTACGAGCAGTACTTC.

This clonotype was detected only a few times. The chain joins TRBV20-1 to TRBJ2-3; TRBD2 is a possible D gene (6 bases). The CDR3 totals 11 residues. The V gene lost 5 bases and the J gene lost 4 bases, with 7 bases spanning the gap. The V gene's germline CDR1 is DFQATT and CDR2 SNEGSKA (reference sequence). The DNA for the CDR3 is TGCAGTGCTCCGGGGGCAGATACGCAGTATTTT. The encoded protein is CSAPGADTQYF.

The table lists this clonotype with a few counts. The chain couples TRBV2 to TRBJ1-1; D perhaps matches TRBD1 (5 bases). The ends were cut back, 3 bases at V and 3 bases at J, with 14 bases in the middle. Germline CDR1 is SNHLY and CDR2 is FYNNEI. This CDR3 spans 15 amino acids. In DNA, the CDR3 is TGTGCCAGCAGTGACCAGGGCCGGATCTACACTGAAGCTTTCTTT. Amino acids: CASSDQGRIYTEAFF.

In this sample, this clonotype turned up a few times. The V call is TRBV6-2 or TRBV6-3, the J call TRBJ2-1; TRBD2 might be the D (7 bases). The CDR3 has 16 amino acids. Per germline, CDR1 MNHEY and CDR2 SVGEGT. Trimming took off 6 bases at V and 2 bases at J, with 17 bases between the two ends. CDR3: CASSQEGGAAYNEQFF. CDR3 sequence (DNA): TGTGCCAGCAGCCAGGAGGGGGGGGCGGCCTACAATGAGCAGTTCTTC.

This clonotype was observed a few times. This sequence joins TRBV6-2 or TRBV6-3 and TRBJ2-1; D perhaps matches TRBD1 (6 bases). This CDR3 has 11 residues. Germline-derived CDR1 and CDR2 are MNHEY and SVGEGT. V gave up 4 bases and J gave up 14 bases, with 12 bases separating them. CDR3 in amino acids: CASSSNNREFF. As DNA, the CDR3 is TGTGCCAGCAGTTCCAATAACAGGGAGTTCTTC.

The chain combines TRBV11-1 with TRBJ2-1, with 16 bases matching TRBD2. The CDR3 covers 20 residues. With 0 bases clipped from V and 6 bases from J, the junction kept 11 bases outside the gene matches. Germline CDR1 and CDR2: SGHAT and FQDESV (reference sequence). CDR3 sequence: CASSLAMGLAGGRYGNEQFF. The CDR3 coding sequence is TGTGCCAGCAGCTTAGCCATGGGACTAGCGGGAGGGCGCTACGGCAATGAGCAGTTCTTC. The entire variable domain, with the rest obtained from reference TRBV11-1 and TRBJ2-1, is as follows: EAEVAQSPRYKITEKSQAVAFWCDPISGHATLYWYRQILGQGPELLVQFQDESVVDDSQLPKDRFSAERLKGVDSTLKIQPAELGDSAMYLCASSLAMGLAGGRYGNEQFFGPGTRLTVL.

The gene calls are TRBV5-6 and TRBJ2-5, with TRBD2 matching over 10 bases. J gave up 5 bases and V 1 base, and 11 bases lay outside the gene matches. Germline values: CDR1 SGHDT, CDR2 YYEEEE. CDR3 length: 17 residues. CDR3 residues: CASSLILASGGGETQYF. DNA for the CDR3: TGTGCCAGCAGCTTGATTCTGGCTAGCGGGGGTGGGGAGACCCAGTACTTC.

The V gene is TRBV4-3, the J gene TRBJ2-7; D unclear. The V gene lost 4 bases and the J gene lost 3 bases, with 13 bases spanning the gap. Germline V lookup: CDR1 LGHNA, CDR2 YSLEER. The CDR3 totals 14 residues. The CDR3 coding sequence is TGCGCCAGCAGCCGAGCAGGTAAAAACTACGAGCAGTACTTC. Translated: CASSRAGKNYEQYF.

The chain joins TRBV7-9 to TRBJ1-1; 7 positions match TRBD1. The germline V gene has CDR1 SEHNR and CDR2 FQNEAQ (reference sequence). V trimming: 1 base; J trimming: 10 bases; junction bases outside the gene matches: 15. The CDR3 contains 16 residues. The CDR3 DNA reads TGTGCCAGCAGCTTAGGACCGGGACAGCGTATCCACGGAGCTTTCTTT. Translated: CASSLGPGQRIHGAFF.

This clonotype was picked up many times. The rearrangement uses TRBV12-3 or TRBV12-4 and TRBJ1-4, with 8 bases matching TRBD1. The CDR3 consists of 14 residues. V shed 6 bases, J shed 7 bases, and the junction held 7 bases outside the gene matches. In DNA, the CDR3 is TGTGCCAGCAGGCCGACAGGGGTCGGTGAAAAACTGTTTTTT. Translation gives CASRPTGVGEKLFF.

The rearrangement uses TRBV18 and TRBJ1-1, with D possibly matching TRBD1 (5 bases). The germline V gene has CDR1 KGHSH and CDR2 LQKENI. The CDR3 loop spans 14 amino acids. Trimming left V 7 bases short and J 2 bases short, with 14 bases between. The CDR3 region is CASLSDRRNTEAFF. Here the CDR3 DNA reads TGTGCCAGCTTATCTGACAGAAGAAACACTGAAGCTTTCTTT.

This clonotype has just a few counts. V and J are TRBV6-4 and TRBJ2-3; D remains unclear. The CDR3 is made up of 11 amino acids. Trimming left V 10 bases short and J 8 bases short, with 13 bases between. In germline, CDR1 is MRHNA, CDR2 SNTAGT. In DNA form, the CDR3 reads TGTGCCACCCCGGCCGGCGGTACGCAGTATTTT. This codes for CATPAGGTQYF.

The rearrangement links TRBV24-1 to TRBJ2-6; D possibly corresponds to TRBD1 (5 bases). The CDR3 length is 16 residues. Deletions cut 5 bases from V and 0 bases from J, with 10 bases between. The germline V gene has CDR1 KGHDR and CDR2 SFDVKD. CDR3 sequence (DNA): TGTGCCACCAGTGGCGTTCAGGGCTCTGGGGCCAACGTCCTGACTTTC. Translating gives CATSGVQGSGANVLTF.

This rearrangement joins TRBV11-2 to TRBJ2-7, with D maybe TRBD1 (5 bases). Between the trimmed V and J ends, which lost 10 bases and 6 bases, there was a span of 16 bases. Germline CDR1 SGHAT, CDR2 FQNNGV. The CDR3 totals 12 residues. CDR3: CATNSQGSEQYF. In DNA form, the CDR3 reads TGTGCCACCAATAGTCAGGGATCCGAGCAGTACTTC. The full variable domain, with the rest looked up from reference TRBV11-2 and TRBJ2-7, is EAGVAQSPRYKIIEKRQSVAFWCNPISGHATLYWYQQILGQGPKLLIQFQNNGVVDDSQLPKDRFSAERLKGVDSTLKIQPAKLEDSAVYLCATNSQGSEQYFGPGTRLTVT.

This chain links TRBV5-1 with TRBJ1-5; D is ambiguous. CDR1 is SGHRS, CDR2 YFSETQ, per germline. The CDR3 consists of 14 residues. V lost 1 base and J lost 0, with 5 bases in between. CDR3 protein: CASSLSDSNQPQHF. Here the CDR3 DNA reads TGCGCCAGCAGCTTGTCAGATAGCAATCAGCCCCAGCATTTT. The whole variable domain, remainder taken from reference TRBV5-1 and TRBJ1-5, is KAGVTQTPRYLIKTRGQQVTLSCSPISGHRSVSWYQQTPGQGLQFLFEYFSETQRNKGNFPGRFSGRQFSNSRSEMNVSTLELGDSALYLCASSLSDSNQPQHFGDGTRLSIL.

The chain is built from TRBV11-2 and TRBJ1-2; D perhaps matches TRBD1 (6 bases). V lost 0 bases and J lost 5, with 19 bases in between. CDR3 length equals 17 residues. Germline values: CDR1 SGHAT, CDR2 FQNNGV. DNA of the CDR3: TGTGCCAGCAGCTTAGACCCGATATCGGGGGCTTGGTATGGCTACACCTTC. It codes for CASSLDPISGAWYGYTF.

The chain combines TRBV6-1 with TRBJ2-2; tentatively, D is TRBD2 (6 bases). Germline values: CDR1 MNHNS, CDR2 SASEGT. The CDR3 runs to 16 residues. The V gene lost 6 bases and the J gene lost 6 bases, with 20 bases spanning the gap. The CDR3 sequence is CASSRATSSRPGELFF. The CDR3 coding sequence is TGTGCCAGCAGCCGAGCGACTAGTAGCCGGCCCGGGGAGCTGTTTTTT.

The chain couples TRBV6-1 to TRBJ1-1; D is ambiguous. This CDR3 is 13 amino acids long. V lost 11 bases and J lost 2, with 15 bases in between. The germline CDR1 and CDR2 sequences are MNHNS and SASEGT. The CDR3 DNA follows: TGTGCCGTCGGCGGAGAGTTAAACACTGAAGCTTTCTTT. Residues: CAVGGELNTEAFF.

This sequence joins TRBV20-1 and TRBJ2-7; no clear D. CDR1 DFQATT and CDR2 SNEGSKA come from the germline V gene (reference sequence). There are 15 residues in the CDR3. Trimming shortened V by 4 bases and J by 1 base, and 17 bases separated the two germline ends. The DNA of the CDR3 is TGCAGTGCTAAGAACGTCGGTACTTGGTCCTACGAGCAGTACTTC. Amino acid sequence: CSAKNVGTWSYEQYF.

The rearrangement joins TRBV5-1 to TRBJ2-1, with D possibly TRBD2 on 6 matching bases. Germline assignment: CDR1 SGHRS and CDR2 YFSETQ. V lost 4 bases to trimming and J lost 6 bases, with 17 bases between them. This CDR3 is built from 15 residues. CDR3 loop: CASSGGPRGFNEQFF. CDR3 coding DNA: TGCGCCAGCAGCGGCGGACCCCGGGGGTTCAATGAGCAGTTCTTC.

V gene TRBV4-3 combines with J gene TRBJ2-5; D call uncertain. CDR1 and CDR2 (germline): LGHNA, YSLEER. V was trimmed by 1 base and J by 4 bases, leaving 10 bases between them. This CDR3 has 14 amino acids. CDR3 sequence: CASSQGDFSETQYF. In DNA form, the CDR3 reads TGCGCCAGCAGCCAAGGGGATTTTTCAGAGACCCAGTACTTC.